This T cell receptor (beta chain) appears in the sequencing data of a study of sequential checkpoint blockade in melanoma. At the level of the study: First-line arms were nivolumab then ipilimumab, or the reverse, randomized 1:1. After both sequences, patients received maintenance nivolumab.

The repertoire was sequenced with immunoSEQ multiplex PCR; TCRdb's copy has only in-frame clones and lacks some. The table lists 15,000 or so clones, about 55% of them singletons. This CDR3 is built from 15 residues. Germline-derived CDR1 and CDR2 are SGDLS and YYNGEE. V was cut by 2 bases and J by 0 bases, with 11 bases left in between. Stated treatment: randomized to nivolumab then ipilimumab (arm A) or the reverse (arm B). No patient had prior DNA-damaging chemotherapy. From thawed PBMCs, live CD3+CD8+ cells negative for CD19 and CD56 were sorted. This sequence was found in a human donor with melanoma. The chain joins TRBV9 to TRBJ1-2; D not resolved. Material: CD8+ T cells sorted from blood (inferred from file names), obtained from a patient given nivolumab and ipilimumab in sequence. Here the CDR3 reads CASSVEAASNYGYTF. The CDR3 DNA sequence: TGTGCCAGCAGCGTCGAGGCCGCTTCTAACTATGGCTACACCTTC.